Listed here are 26 T cell receptor beta chains from one sample, sequenced in a study of OX40 agonist ivuxolimab in advanced cancers. Assay: immunoSEQ multiplex PCR; the TCRdb copy retains only in-frame clones and omits some. This sample has 60,000 to 65,000 clones, with almost 85% found just once. Sequenced here: CD4+ or CD8+ T cells sorted from blood, sampled in a trial of the OX40 agonist ivuxolimab. The receptor source for this set is an adult with an advanced solid tumor such as melanoma, head and neck, liver or kidney cancer.

This clone showed up just once. This sample also contains other DNA sequences that code for the same CDR3. The chain links TRBV5-1 to TRBJ2-5; 8 bases map to TRBD2. Germline trimming cut 2 bases from V and 3 bases from J; bases unmatched to any gene: 6. This CDR3 is 15 amino acids long. Looked up from germline, CDR1 is SGHRS and CDR2 is YFSETQ. CDR3 sequence (DNA): TGCGCCAGCAGCTTTTACGGGGGGGTGGAAGAGACCCAGTACTTC. This sequence encodes CASSFYGGVEETQYF.

The genes are TRBV30 and TRBJ1-2; possible D gene TRBD1, 5 bases. Germline lookup yields CDR1 GTSNPN and CDR2 SVGIG (reference sequence). Trimming cost V 2 bases and J 6 bases, with 16 bases left between them. The CDR3 spans 14 residues. Written as DNA, the CDR3 is TGTGCCTGGAGTCGGATAGTCGGGACGGATGGCTACACCTTC. Its protein product is CAWSRIVGTDGYTF.

The chain couples TRBV4-3 to TRBJ2-3; 9 positions agree with TRBD2. The germline V gene encodes CDR1 LGHNA and CDR2 YSLEER. This CDR3 region has 17 residues. J lost 7 bases, V lost 1 base, and 12 bases had no gene match. The CDR3 DNA reads as TGCGCCAGCAGCCAAGTGGTAGCGGGAGTCGGGACGCATACGCAGTATTTT. Translating gives CASSQVVAGVGTHTQYF.

Concerning this clone: Distinct nucleotide sequences in the sample also encode this CDR3. The rearrangement uses TRBV27 and TRBJ2-3; D remains ambiguous. The V gene lost 6 bases and the J gene lost 2 bases, with 6 bases spanning the gap. The CDR3 extends over 12 amino acids. In germline, CDR1 is MNHEY, CDR2 SMNVEV (reference sequence). The CDR3 loop is CASSPSTDTQYF. The CDR3 DNA reads as TGTGCCAGCAGCCCGTCCACAGATACGCAGTATTTT.

The J gene is TRBJ2-7, the V gene TRBV7-9; 9 nucleotides match TRBD1. Germline loops: CDR1 SEHNR, CDR2 FQNEAQ (reference sequence). The CDR3 loop spans 15 amino acids. V lost 5 bases to trimming and J lost 5 bases; unmatched junction nucleotides: 10. For the CDR3, the DNA is TGTGCCAGCAGCCTTTCCCTGACAGGGGGTGACGAGCAGTACTTC. Translation gives CASSLSLTGGDEQYF.

This chain joins TRBV11-2 and TRBJ1-1; D is possibly TRBD1 (6 bases). V lost 5 bases and J lost 7, with 11 bases in between. The germline CDR1 and CDR2 sequences are SGHAT and FQNNGV. There are 12 residues in the CDR3. The CDR3: CASSLNRVEAFF. The CDR3 DNA is TGTGCCAGCAGCCTGAACAGGGTTGAAGCTTTCTTT.

A few counts support this clone. The chain carries TRBV5-4 and TRBJ1-1, with TRBD1 matching over 12 bases. Trimming cost V 4 bases and J 1 base; bases outside gene matches: 5. In germline, CDR1 is SGHNT, CDR2 YYREEE (reference sequence). The CDR3 loop spans 16 amino acids. The CDR3 nucleotides are TGTGCCAGCAGCCCCGGGACAGGGGGCAGGAACACTGAAGCTTTCTTT. This encodes CASSPGTGGRNTEAFF.

This chain links TRBV2 with TRBJ2-3; TRBD1 aligns across 9 bases. V shed 5 bases, J shed 1 base, and the junction held 1 base outside the gene matches. This CDR3 has 14 residues. CDR1 and CDR2 from the germline V gene are SNHLY and FYNNEI. The CDR3 sequence: CASSRTGGTDTQYF. The CDR3 DNA is TGTGCCAGCAGTCGGACAGGGGGCACAGATACGCAGTATTTT.

The rearrangement uses TRBV9 and TRBJ2-1, with 7 bases aligning to TRBD2. CDR1 SGDLS and CDR2 YYNGEE come from the germline V gene. The CDR3 loop spans 15 amino acids. J gave up 3 bases and V 3 bases, and 6 bases lay outside the gene matches. Here the CDR3 reads CASSAGGHGYNEQFF. The DNA of the CDR3 is TGTGCCAGCAGCGCGGGAGGACACGGCTACAATGAGCAGTTCTTC.

The rearrangement links TRBV5-1 to TRBJ1-1; 11 bases match TRBD1. The CDR3 extends over 15 amino acids. The ends lost 4 bases at V and 5 bases at J; junction bases unmatched: 7. CDR1 and CDR2 from the germline V gene are SGHRS and YFSETQ. The CDR3, as DNA: TGCGCCAGCAGCCCAGGACAGGGGGCGAGGACTGAAGCTTTCTTT. Translated: CASSPGQGARTEAFF.

DNA of the CDR3: TGTGCCAGCAACCGGGACTCAGCCAATGAGCAGTTCTTC. It codes for CASNRDSANEQFF. This chain joins TRBV2 and TRBJ2-1; TRBD2 might be the D (6 bases). The CDR3 is 13 residues long. V lost 7 bases, J lost 6 bases, and 13 bases lay in between. The germline gives CDR1 SNHLY, CDR2 FYNNEI. Complete variable domain (other parts from reference TRBV2 and TRBJ2-1): EPEVTQTPSHQVTQMGQEVILRCVPISNHLYFYWYRQILGQKVEFLVSFYNNEISEKSEIFDDQFSVERPDGSNFTLKIRSTKLEDSAMYFCASNRDSANEQFFGPGTRLTVL.

This chain connects TRBV7-2 to TRBJ2-1; D uncertain. Trimming took off 5 bases at V and 9 bases at J, with 14 bases between the two ends. The CDR3 sequence is 13 residues long. The germline gives CDR1 SGHTA, CDR2 FQGNSA. This CDR3 reads CASSRVFLGEQFF. Written as DNA, the CDR3 is TGTGCCAGCAGCCGGGTCTTCTTGGGTGAGCAGTTCTTC.

The gene calls are TRBV5-5 and TRBJ2-7; D is ambiguous. The CDR3 length is 12 residues. Germline V gene lookup returns CDR1 SGHKS and CDR2 YYEKEE (reference sequence). Trimming took 0 bases from V and 2 from J, leaving 3 bases between them. CDR3 DNA: TGTGCCAGCAGCTTGGGAGCCTACGAGCAGTACTTC. Translated: CASSLGAYEQYF.

This chain links TRBV7-9 with TRBJ1-1; 9 bases are shared with TRBD1. The V gene's germline CDR1 is SEHNR and CDR2 FQNEAQ (reference sequence). CDR3 size: 14 residues. The V segment lost 5 bases and the J segment 4 bases; nucleotides outside the gene matches: 5. In DNA, the CDR3 is TGTGCCAGCAGCCGGGACAGGGCGGGCACTGAAGCTTTCTTT. The encoded protein is CASSRDRAGTEAFF.

This clone was found many times. This rearrangement joins TRBV10-1 to TRBJ2-7, with D perhaps TRBD1 (5 bases). Trimming cost V 6 bases and J 0 bases, with 9 bases left between them. The CDR3 extends over 13 amino acids. Germline CDR1 reads WNHNN; CDR2 reads SYGVQD (reference sequence). The CDR3 sequence: CASRNRSSYEQYF. The CDR3 region has the DNA TGCGCCAGCAGAAACAGGAGCTCCTACGAGCAGTACTTC.

This clone occurred a few times. This rearrangement joins TRBV4-3 to TRBJ1-1, with TRBD1 as a possible D gene (6 bases). The V end lost 0 bases, the J end lost 3 bases, and 11 bases lay between the germline ends. Looked up from germline, CDR1 is LGHNA and CDR2 is YSLEER. This CDR3 comprises 15 residues. Here the CDR3 reads CASSQDGGWYTEAFF. The CDR3 DNA reads TGCGCCAGCAGCCAAGACGGGGGCTGGTACACTGAAGCTTTCTTT.

This clone was seen once. The V gene is TRBV5-6, the J gene TRBJ1-1, with no clear D. This CDR3 is 16 amino acids long. From germline, CDR1 is SGHDT and CDR2 YYEEEE. V gave up 2 bases and J gave up 0 bases, with 14 bases separating them. The CDR3 sequence: CASSFFKGRMNTEAFF. The CDR3 region has the DNA TGTGCCAGCAGCTTCTTTAAGGGAAGGATGAACACTGAAGCTTTCTTT.

This clone has just a few counts. This chain joins TRBV6-4 and TRBJ1-1; the D gene is possibly TRBD1 (6 bases). The CDR3 is 15 residues long. Germline V gives CDR1 MRHNA, CDR2 SNTAGT. The V end was cut by 9 bases, the J end by 4 bases, with 21 bases between. CDR3 region: CASRLDQGSGTEAFF. Written as DNA, the CDR3 is TGTGCCAGTCGTCTCGATCAGGGGAGCGGCACTGAAGCTTTCTTT.

The V gene is TRBV27, the J gene TRBJ1-1, with TRBD1 as a possible D gene (5 bases). V lost 5 bases to trimming and J lost 8 bases, with 18 bases between them. This CDR3 has 14 residues. Germline CDR1 is MNHEY and CDR2 is SMNVEV (reference sequence). Written as DNA, the CDR3 is TGTGCCAGCAGTCCCTATATGGCGGGGGGGGAAGCTTTCTTT. It translates to CASSPYMAGGEAFF.

The V gene is TRBV9, the J gene TRBJ2-3; D uncertain. The CDR3 contains 12 residues. Germline CDR1 reads SGDLS; CDR2 reads YYNGEE. V was cut by 1 base and J by 3 bases, with 3 bases left in between. CDR3 DNA: TGTGCCAGCAGCGTAATGACAGATACGCAGTATTTT. It encodes CASSVMTDTQYF.

The chain carries TRBV27 and TRBJ1-1; D gene unclear. CDR3 size: 13 residues. Trimming pared 3 bases from V and 0 bases from J, leaving 5 bases between. CDR1 is MNHEY, CDR2 SMNVEV, per germline (reference sequence). The CDR3 DNA is TGTGCCAGCAGTTTTGTAGTGAACACTGAAGCTTTCTTT. Protein sequence: CASSFVVNTEAFF.

The rearrangement joins TRBV7-9 to TRBJ1-2, with 10 bases aligning to TRBD1. The germline gives CDR1 SEHNR, CDR2 FQNEAQ (reference sequence). Germline trimming cut 4 bases from V and 4 bases from J; bases unmatched to any gene: 6. This CDR3 spans 15 amino acids. CDR3 in DNA: TGTGCCAGCAGCTCTGGGACAGGGGATAGCTATGGCTACACCTTC. Its translation is CASSSGTGDSYGYTF.

The chain is built from TRBV18 and TRBJ2-2; D ambiguous. Trimming removed 0 bases at V and 0 bases at J, with 8 bases between. CDR1 KGHSH and CDR2 LQKENI come from the germline V gene. The CDR3 extends over 16 amino acids. CDR3 DNA: TGTGCCAGCTCACCACCCCAGGCCTCGAACACCGGGGAGCTGTTTTTT. Protein sequence: CASSPPQASNTGELFF.

The chain has TRBV19 and TRBJ1-2; D may be TRBD1 (5 bases). Germline CDR1 reads LNHDA; CDR2 reads SQIVND (reference sequence). The germline V and J ends were trimmed by 8 bases and 1 base, with 11 bases remaining between them. The CDR3 covers 13 residues. The CDR3 loop is CASQKGVNYGYTF. The CDR3 DNA is TGTGCCAGTCAAAAAGGGGTTAACTATGGCTACACCTTC.

This rearrangement joins TRBV7-2 to TRBJ2-5, with D uncertain. The J call may be wrong; the DNA end is better matched by TRBJ2-7. The CDR3 length is 14 residues. Germline V gives CDR1 SGHTA, CDR2 FQGNSA. The CDR3 DNA is TGTGCCAGCAGCTTAGTGGGCAGGACCTACGAGCAGTACTTC. This codes for CASSLVGRTYEQYF.

The chain couples TRBV6-4 to TRBJ2-1; weak D call: TRBD2 (6 bases). CDR3 length: 13 amino acids. V gave up 8 bases and J gave up 5 bases, with 13 bases separating them. CDR1 and CDR2 from the germline V gene are MRHNA and SNTAGT. CDR3 sequence (DNA): TGTGCCAGCGCCTTGGAGGGAGACAATGAGCAGTTCTTC. Translating gives CASALEGDNEQFF.